This T cell receptor (beta chain) was documented in a study of blood T cell repertoires in COVID-19. Clones were read by immunoSEQ multiplex PCR, and TCRdb kept only the in-frame ones, dropping some. The sample lists about 440,000 clones; around 91% were seen once. The CDR3 totals 12 residues. The V end was cut by 1 base, the J end by 12 bases, with 13 bases between. CDR1 and CDR2 (germline): MDHEN, SYDVKM. In Cohort 3, a recovered donor had either two negative PCRs, clearance, or symptom resolution. The TCR originated in a man between 18 and 29 years old who had recovered from COVID-19. The rearrangement joins TRBV28 to TRBJ2-7; perhaps TRBD1 as D (5 bases). The sample taken for sequencing was PBMCs or T cells enriched from blood (not recorded which). Here the CDR3 DNA reads TGTGCCAGCAGTTTATCAGTCAGGGATCGGTACTTC. Translated: CASSLSVRDRYF. The complete variable domain, with remaining parts taken from reference TRBV28 and TRBJ2-7, reads DVKVTQSSRYLVKRTGEKVFLECVQDMDHENMFWYRQDPGLGLRLIYFSYDVKMKEKGDIPEGYSVSREKKERFSLILESASTNQTSMYLCASSLSVRDRYFGPGTRLTVT.